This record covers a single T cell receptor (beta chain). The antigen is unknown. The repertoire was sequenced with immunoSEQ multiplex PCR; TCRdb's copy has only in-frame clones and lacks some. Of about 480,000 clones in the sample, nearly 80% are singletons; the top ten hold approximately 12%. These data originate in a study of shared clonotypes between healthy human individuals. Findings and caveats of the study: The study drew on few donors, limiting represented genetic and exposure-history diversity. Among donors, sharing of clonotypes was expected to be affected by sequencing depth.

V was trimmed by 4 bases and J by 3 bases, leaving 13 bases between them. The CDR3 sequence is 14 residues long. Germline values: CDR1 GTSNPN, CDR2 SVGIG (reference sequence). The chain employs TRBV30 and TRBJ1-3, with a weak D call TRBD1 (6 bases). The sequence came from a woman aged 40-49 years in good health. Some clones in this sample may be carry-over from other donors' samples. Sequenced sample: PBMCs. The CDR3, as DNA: TGTGCCTGGACCTTAGGGGGGGGTGGAAACACCATATATTTT. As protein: CAWTLGGGGNTIYF. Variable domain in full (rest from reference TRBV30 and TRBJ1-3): SQTIHQWPATLVQPVGSPLSLECTVEGTSNPNLYWYRQAAGRGLQLLFYSVGIGQISSEVPQNLSASRPQDRQFILSSKKLLLSDSGFYLCAWTLGGGGNTIYFGEGSWLTVV.